The 15 T cell receptor beta chains below come from one sample, sequenced in a study of T cell repertoires in cytomegalovirus infection. TCRdb analysed the reads with MiXCR anew, one entry per CDR3 protein. The table records some 200,000 distinct CDR3 sequences, approximately 9.6% of them present only once. Sequencing was carried out using PBMCs. All receptors derive from a human donor in good health (CMV status not recorded). Some clones in this sample may be carry-over from other donors' samples.

The sample holds many counts of this clonotype. The rearrangement joins TRBV7-8 to TRBJ2-5, with 9 bases that match TRBD2. Germline assignment: CDR1 SGHVS and CDR2 FQNEAQ. The CDR3 covers 17 residues. Germline trimming cut 3 bases from V and 6 bases from J; bases unmatched to any gene: 14. The chain's CDR3 is CASSLFLGGGRVKTQYF. CDR3 DNA sequence: TGTGCCAGCAGCTTGTTTCTCGGGGGCGGGAGGGTAAAGACCCAGTACTTC.

This clonotype was recorded many times. The J gene is TRBJ1-1, the V gene TRBV7-2; D possibly corresponds to TRBD1 (5 bases). The V gene lost 2 bases and the J gene lost 1 base, with 8 bases spanning the gap. This CDR3 comprises 14 residues. Germline V CDR1 and CDR2: SGHTA, FQGNSA. CDR3 DNA sequence: TGTGCCAGCAGCTTAATCCAGGGGAACACTGAAGCTTTCTTT. It is translated as CASSLIQGNTEAFF.

This clonotype has a handful of counts. The chain employs TRBV7-2 and TRBJ1-3; D gene uncertain. Per the germline V gene, CDR1 is SGHTA and CDR2 is FQGNSA. CDR3 length: 13 amino acids. The V end was cut by 4 bases, the J end by 7 bases, with 11 bases between. CDR3: CASSSSLGNTIYF. CDR3 DNA: TGTGCCAGCAGCTCCTCTCTGGGGAACACCATATATTTT.

This clonotype was detected many times. This chain links TRBV28 with TRBJ2-3, with 13 bases identical to TRBD2. Germline loops: CDR1 MDHEN, CDR2 SYDVKM. The V segment lost 4 bases and the J segment 4 bases; nucleotides outside the gene matches: 5. The CDR3 length is 16 residues. CDR3 sequence: CASSSRLAGGADTQYF. The CDR3 DNA reads as TGTGCCAGCAGTTCGAGACTAGCGGGAGGTGCAGATACGCAGTATTTT. Full variable domain (outside the CDR3, taken from reference TRBV28 and TRBJ2-3): DVKVTQSSRYLVKRTGEKVFLECVQDMDHENMFWYRQDPGLGLRLIYFSYDVKMKEKGDIPEGYSVSREKKERFSLILESASTNQTSMYLCASSSRLAGGADTQYFGPGTRLTVL.

The CDR3 bases are TGTGCCAGCAGCCCCCCTGCGGGCAACTCCTATAATTCACCCCTCCACTTT. It translates to CASSPPAGNSYNSPLHF. This chain joins TRBV7-9 and TRBJ1-6; D not resolved. The CDR3 totals 17 residues. Germline lookup yields CDR1 SEHNR and CDR2 FQNEAQ (reference sequence). The V end lost 5 bases, the J end lost 0 bases, and 14 bases lay between the germline ends.

J is TRBJ2-7 and V is TRBV12-3 or TRBV12-4; tentatively, D is TRBD1 or TRBD2 (5 bases each). This CDR3 comprises 13 residues. V was pared by 6 bases and J by 4 bases, with 13 bases between. The CDR3 sequence is CASRPGPSYEQYF. The CDR3 DNA follows: TGTGCCAGCAGACCGGGACCCAGTTACGAGCAGTACTTC.

A few counts support this clonotype. Its ends do not fully match the called genes, so a read error is possible. V usage is TRBV20-1 and J usage is TRBJ2-7; perhaps D is TRBD1 or TRBD2 (5 bases each). The CDR3 extends over 12 amino acids. Germline V gives CDR1 DFQATT, CDR2 SNEGSKA (reference sequence). The CDR3 loop is CSARDGSGPYFF. The CDR3 nucleotides are TGCAGTGCCAGAGATGGTTCGGGACCTTATTTTTTC.

This clonotype has at least ten counts. The chain combines TRBV7-6 with TRBJ1-4; 10 bases line up with TRBD1. The CDR3 covers 15 residues. Germline CDR1 reads SGHVS; CDR2 reads FNYEAQ. J was trimmed by 8 bases and V by 5 bases; bases with no gene match: 8. The CDR3 protein is CASSPGTGVVEKLFF. The DNA of the CDR3 is TGTGCCAGCAGCCCCGGGACAGGGGTAGTGGAAAAACTGTTTTTT. Full variable domain (missing parts from reference TRBV7-6 and TRBJ1-4): GAGVSQSPRYKVTKRGQDVALRCDPISGHVSLYWYRQALGQGPEFLTYFNYEAQQDKSGLPNDRFSAERPEGSISTLTIQRTEQRDSAMYRCASSPGTGVVEKLFFGSGTQLSVL.

This clonotype came up a few times. This chain joins TRBV18 and TRBJ2-2; D is undetermined. There are 16 residues in the CDR3. V gave up 0 bases and J gave up 0 bases, with 8 bases separating them. CDR1 KGHSH and CDR2 LQKENI come from the germline V gene. Written as DNA, the CDR3 is TGTGCCAGCTCACCACCGAGTCGACCGAACACCGGGGAGCTGTTTTTT. This translates into CASSPPSRPNTGELFF.

The rearrangement links TRBV5-1 to TRBJ1-5, with 7 bases aligning to TRBD1. Germline CDR1 SGHRS, CDR2 YFSETQ. CDR3 length: 15 residues. V lost 2 bases to trimming and J lost 5 bases; unmatched junction nucleotides: 7. In DNA form, the CDR3 reads TGCGCCAGCAGCTTCGGGGGGGACAGCTATCAGCCCCAGCATTTT. Translation gives CASSFGGDSYQPQHF.

This clonotype was counted between two and nine times. The chain is built from TRBV6-4 and TRBJ2-1; D gene ambiguous. Germline loops: CDR1 MRHNA, CDR2 SNTAGT. CDR3 length equals 13 residues. Trimming pared 3 bases from V and 4 bases from J, leaving 7 bases between. CDR3 DNA: TGTGCCAGCAGTGATGCAGAATACAATGAGCAGTTCTTC. Its protein product is CASSDAEYNEQFF.

This clonotype was counted a single time. This chain uses TRBV15 with TRBJ1-2; D may be TRBD1 (6 bases). The germline CDR1 and CDR2 sequences are LNHNV and YYDKDF (reference sequence). The CDR3 has 16 amino acids. V lost 3 bases, J lost 8 bases, and 22 bases lay in between. CDR3 DNA sequence: TGTGCCACCAGCAGGGTGTCGACAGGACCCTGGATAGGCTACACCTTC. Its protein is CATSRVSTGPWIGYTF.

The V and J genes are TRBV20-1 and TRBJ2-1; no reliable D call. CDR3 size: 11 residues. V gave up 4 bases and J gave up 8 bases, with 9 bases separating them. From germline, CDR1 is DFQATT and CDR2 SNEGSKA (reference sequence). CDR3 protein: CSAIPNDEQFF. CDR3 nucleotide sequence: TGCAGTGCTATTCCAAATGATGAGCAGTTCTTC.

Concerning this clonotype itself: One end of the junction is discordant with germline, which a read error may explain. The chain recombines TRBV10-3 with TRBJ2-1; unclear D gene. Germline V lookup: CDR1 ENHRY, CDR2 SYGVKD. The CDR3 extends over 12 amino acids. The CDR3 is CAISESTYELFF. The CDR3, as DNA: TGTGCCATCAGTGAGTCGACTTATGAGCTGTTCTTC.

The gene calls are TRBV20-1 and TRBJ2-3; TRBD1 aligns across 11 bases. The CDR3 is 15 residues long. From germline, CDR1 is DFQATT and CDR2 SNEGSKA (reference sequence). Germline trimming cut 5 bases from V and 1 base from J; bases unmatched to any gene: 5. For the CDR3, the DNA is TGCAGTGCTCCCTCGGACAGGGGGCGCACAGATACGCAGTATTTT. This codes for CSAPSDRGRTDTQYF.